Shown below are 23 T cell receptor beta chains from a single sample sequenced in a study of technical replicates of blood from a handful of donors. Sequenced by immunoSEQ multiplex PCR; TCRdb stores in-frame clones only, minus some. The table records around 84,000 clones, roughly 98% of them present only once. Specimen: T cells isolated from PBMCs. These receptors all come from a human donor in good health.

This chain joins TRBV27 and TRBJ1-4, with unresolved D. V was cut by 7 bases and J by 0 bases, with 21 bases left in between. The germline V gene encodes CDR1 MNHEY and CDR2 SMNVEV (reference sequence). The CDR3 totals 18 residues. Here the CDR3 reads CASTISGGGLATNEKLFF. DNA of the CDR3: TGTGCCAGCACCATCTCAGGAGGTGGCCTAGCAACTAATGAAAAACTGTTTTTT.

The rearrangement links TRBV19 to TRBJ2-7, with D possibly being TRBD2 (5 bases). This CDR3 comprises 17 residues. Trimming took 3 bases from V and 7 from J, leaving 25 bases between them. Per germline, CDR1 LNHDA and CDR2 SQIVND (reference sequence). The CDR3 DNA is TGTGCCAGTAGTATTACCTATCCCCGCGGCGCCGCGGGTGAGCAGTACTTC. This encodes CASSITYPRGAAGEQYF.

V and J are TRBV23-1 and TRBJ1-2; the match to TRBD1 covers 7 bases. TRBV23-1 is sorted into the ORF group, with uncertain function. V shed 2 bases, J shed 0 bases, and the junction held 9 bases outside the gene matches. The CDR3 covers 17 residues. As DNA, the CDR3 is TGCGCCAGCAGTCAACAAACGACAGGGCCCGCTAACTATGGCTACACCTTC. Encoded protein: CASSQQTTGPANYGYTF.

The chain employs TRBV28 and TRBJ2-1; 8 positions match TRBD2. Trimming took 0 bases from V and 6 from J; bases not matched to a gene: 1. Germline assignment: CDR1 MDHEN and CDR2 SYDVKM. This CDR3 is built from 14 residues. CDR3: CASSLWTSANEQFF. For the CDR3, the DNA is TGTGCCAGCAGTTTATGGACTAGCGCCAATGAGCAGTTCTTC.

This chain links TRBV6-1 with TRBJ2-5; 10 nucleotides agree with TRBD2. CDR1 and CDR2 (germline): MNHNS, SASEGT. The junction had 18 bases not matched to a gene; V was cut back by 3 bases and J by 5 bases. The CDR3 has 19 amino acids. For the CDR3, the DNA is TGTGCCAGCAGTGACGCCCGAGTCGGGCTAGCGGGAGTTGCTGAGACCCAGTACTTC. The encoded protein is CASSDARVGLAGVAETQYF.

This clone was detected once. The rearrangement joins TRBV5-4 to TRBJ2-3; 8 nucleotides line up with TRBD2. Germline CDR1 SGHNT, CDR2 YYREEE (reference sequence). The V and J ends lost 0 bases and 4 bases, in that order; junction bases with no gene match: 7. There are 16 residues in the CDR3. In nucleotides, the CDR3 is TGTGCCAGCAGCTTGGATTACGGGGGGGCCGCAGATACGCAGTATTTT. Translation gives CASSLDYGGAADTQYF.

The chain recombines TRBV9 with TRBJ1-3; D ambiguous. The germline V gene has CDR1 SGDLS and CDR2 YYNGEE. Trimming stripped 1 base from V and 0 bases from J, with 8 bases between. The CDR3 is 15 amino acids. CDR3 nucleotide sequence: TGTGCCAGCAGCGTACGGAGTAGCTCTGGAAACACCATATATTTT. Protein product: CASSVRSSSGNTIYF. The variable domain in full, with the rest retrieved from reference TRBV9 and TRBJ1-3, is DSGVTQTPKHLITATGQRVTLRCSPRSGDLSVYWYQQSLDQGLQFLIQYYNGEERAKGNILERFSAQQFPDLHSELNLSSLELGDSALYFCASSVRSSSGNTIYFGEGSWLTVV.

The chain combines TRBV15 with TRBJ2-5; 7 bases align to TRBD1. Germline V CDR1 and CDR2: LNHNV, YYDKDF (reference sequence). The CDR3 covers 18 residues. V dropped 0 bases and J dropped 0; count of bases not matched to a gene: 10. CDR3 in amino acids: CATSRDLTGERYQETQYF. The CDR3 DNA reads TGTGCCACCAGCAGAGACTTAACAGGGGAGAGGTACCAAGAGACCCAGTACTTC.

This chain joins TRBV6-1 and TRBJ2-7; the match to TRBD2 covers 12 bases. J gave up 3 bases and V 4 bases, and 7 bases lay outside the gene matches. Germline CDR1 and CDR2: MNHNS and SASEGT. The CDR3 has 16 residues. CDR3 loop: CASSVASGRADYEQYF. CDR3 coding DNA: TGTGCCAGCAGTGTTGCTAGCGGGAGGGCCGACTACGAGCAGTACTTC.

The chain links TRBV28 to TRBJ1-2; D remains unclear. V dropped 3 bases and J dropped 1 base, with 6 bases sitting between them. Germline CDR1 is MDHEN and CDR2 is SYDVKM. The CDR3 consists of 13 residues. CDR3 protein: CASSFHNNYGYTF. Written as DNA, the CDR3 is TGTGCCAGCAGTTTCCACAATAACTATGGCTACACCTTC.

The chain joins TRBV7-9 to TRBJ1-1; possible D gene TRBD1, 5 bases. CDR1 is SEHNR, CDR2 FQNEAQ, per germline (reference sequence). With 8 bases removed from V and 3 bases from J, the gap between germline ends came to 13 bases. The CDR3 runs to 13 residues. The CDR3 DNA is TGTGCCAGCTGCCCAGGCAGGGACACTGAAGCTTTCTTT. Translated, it gives CASCPGRDTEAFF.

The V call is TRBV6-6, the J call TRBJ2-1, with D possibly TRBD2 on 7 matching bases. V gave up 8 bases and J gave up 8 bases, with 10 bases separating them. CDR1 is MNHNY and CDR2 is SVGAGI in the germline V gene (reference sequence). This CDR3 has 11 amino acids. Here the CDR3 reads CASGGGDEQFF. In DNA form, the CDR3 reads TGTGCCAGCGGGGGGGGCGATGAGCAGTTCTTC.

Written as DNA, the CDR3 is TGTGCCAGCAGCTCAGGACTAGCGCCCTACGAGCAGTACTTC. It codes for CASSSGLAPYEQYF. V gene TRBV7-3 combines with J gene TRBJ2-7; 9 bases are a match to TRBD2. Per the germline V gene, CDR1 is SGHTA and CDR2 is FQGTGA. After removal of 4 bases from V and 2 bases from J, the junction contained 3 bases not matched to a gene. The CDR3 loop spans 14 amino acids.

The chain carries TRBV10-3 and TRBJ2-7, with 12 bases identical to TRBD1. The V gene's germline CDR1 is ENHRY and CDR2 SYGVKD. This CDR3 spans 17 amino acids. With 6 bases clipped from V and 3 bases from J, the junction kept 12 bases outside the gene matches. For the CDR3, the DNA is TGTGCCATCAGCCCCGGGACAGGGGGCGGAGGCCGCTACGAGCAGTACTTC. It yields the protein CAISPGTGGGGRYEQYF.

The chain carries TRBV7-9 and TRBJ2-3; 9 bases agree with TRBD2. The length of the CDR3 is 14 residues. J lost 8 bases, V lost 5 bases, and 8 bases had no gene match. The V gene's germline CDR1 is SEHNR and CDR2 FQNEAQ (reference sequence). Here the CDR3 DNA reads TGTGCCAGCAGCCTTAGCGGGGGAGGGGGTACGCAGTATTTT. Amino acids: CASSLSGGGGTQYF. Full variable domain (outside the CDR3, taken from reference TRBV7-9 and TRBJ2-3): DTGVSQNPRHKITKRGQNVTFRCDPISEHNRLYWYRQTLGQGPEFLTYFQNEAQLEKSRLLSDRFSAERPKGSFSTLEIQRTEQGDSAMYLCASSLSGGGGTQYFGPGTRLTVL.

This chain links TRBV28 with TRBJ2-1, with 7 bases lining up with TRBD2. The CDR3 contains 16 residues. Germline V CDR1 and CDR2: MDHEN, SYDVKM. Trimming at V came to 4 bases and at J to 0 bases, leaving 6 bases not matched to a gene. CDR3 in amino acids: CASSSMGLSSYNEQFF. The CDR3 nucleotides are TGTGCCAGCAGTTCGATGGGACTAAGCTCCTACAATGAGCAGTTCTTC.

The sample holds one count of this clone. The J gene is TRBJ2-7, the V gene TRBV27; 9 nucleotides align to TRBD1. CDR1 is MNHEY and CDR2 is SMNVEV in the germline V gene (reference sequence). This CDR3 is 15 amino acids long. Trimming at V came to 4 bases and at J to 3 bases, leaving 7 bases not matched to a gene. The CDR3 sequence is CASSYIRDRDYEQYF. CDR3 sequence (DNA): TGTGCCAGCAGTTATATCCGGGACAGGGACTACGAGCAGTACTTC.

The V call is TRBV6-1, the J call TRBJ1-2, with 7 bases matching TRBD1. In germline, CDR1 is MNHNS, CDR2 SASEGT. This CDR3 spans 14 amino acids. Trimming at V came to 6 bases and at J to 4 bases, leaving 8 bases not matched to a gene. Here the CDR3 reads CASRYGQAAYGYTF. CDR3 coding DNA: TGTGCCAGCAGGTACGGACAGGCCGCCTATGGCTACACCTTC.

This clone was counted once. This chain links TRBV7-9 with TRBJ1-5; the D is unclear. CDR3 size: 14 residues. V dropped 1 base and J dropped 5 bases, with 9 bases sitting between them. Germline V gene sequence: CDR1 SEHNR, CDR2 FQNEAQ (reference sequence). DNA of the CDR3: TGTGCCAGCAGCTTAGGAGGGTTTGATCAGCCCCAGCATTTT. Translated: CASSLGGFDQPQHF.

CDR3 in DNA: TGCAGCGTTGAAGTTGTAGATAACTATGGCTACACCTTC. Translated: CSVEVVDNYGYTF. The rearrangement joins TRBV29-1 to TRBJ1-2; D remains unclear. From germline, CDR1 is SQVTM and CDR2 ANQGSEA. The CDR3 covers 13 residues. Trimming left V 1 base short and J 1 base short, with 7 bases between.

The chain employs TRBV15 and TRBJ1-2; no definite D call. V lost 0 bases, J lost 8 bases, and 16 bases lay in between. Germline V gene sequence: CDR1 LNHNV, CDR2 YYDKDF (reference sequence). The CDR3 runs to 15 residues. This chain's CDR3 is CATSREKEVEFGYTF. The CDR3 region has the DNA TGTGCCACCAGCAGAGAAAAAGAGGTCGAATTCGGCTACACCTTC.

The chain joins TRBV5-8 to TRBJ2-1; 8 bases line up with TRBD2. The junction had 7 bases not matched to a gene; V was cut back by 1 base and J by 4 bases. The germline CDR1 and CDR2 sequences are SGHTS and YDEGEE. This CDR3 spans 16 amino acids. The CDR3 DNA follows: TGTGCCAGCAGCTTGTCGAAGCGGGGGCTTTACAATGAGCAGTTCTTC. Its protein is CASSLSKRGLYNEQFF.

The chain joins TRBV5-1 to TRBJ1-1, with 7 bases identical to TRBD1. Germline loops: CDR1 SGHRS, CDR2 YFSETQ. The CDR3 extends over 14 amino acids. V dropped 4 bases and J dropped 2; count of bases not matched to a gene: 5. CDR3: CASSVGQPNTEAFF. The DNA of the CDR3 is TGCGCCAGCAGCGTGGGACAGCCTAACACTGAAGCTTTCTTT.